Following are 30 T cell receptor beta chains from one sample sequenced in a study of blood T cell repertoires in COVID-19. Using immunoSEQ multiplex PCR, the repertoire was profiled, and TCRdb retains in-frame clones only, with some absent. Here the sample spans roughly 130,000 clones, around 82% being singletons. The material sequenced was peripheral blood. The receptors here all came from a woman in her thirties who had recovered from COVID-19.

The chain joins TRBV18 to TRBJ1-1; maybe TRBD1 (6 bases). Trimming left V 3 bases short and J 6 bases short, with 11 bases between. CDR1 and CDR2 (germline): KGHSH, LQKENI. CDR3 size: 13 residues. CDR3 DNA: TGTGCCAGCTCACCCCCGGGACACCCTGAAGCTTTCTTT. Translating it yields CASSPPGHPEAFF.

The chain combines TRBV5-1 with TRBJ2-7; 7 nucleotides agree with TRBD1. Trimming cost V 4 bases and J 6 bases; bases outside gene matches: 7. CDR1 is SGHRS, CDR2 YFSETQ, per germline. This CDR3 is 13 amino acids long. CDR3: CASSGRQGIEQYF. DNA for the CDR3: TGCGCCAGCAGCGGAAGACAGGGCATCGAGCAGTACTTC.

This clone appeared a single time. The rearrangement joins TRBV3-1 (or the pseudogene TRBV3-2) to TRBJ2-7; 8 bases are shared with TRBD2. Germline V gene data show CDR1 as LGHDT and CDR2 as YNNKEL (reference sequence). The V segment lost 1 base and the J segment 7 bases; nucleotides outside the gene matches: 18. There are 18 residues in the CDR3. The DNA for the CDR3 is TGTGCCAGCAGCCAAGTAACTAGCGGACATACCCTTAAGGGGGAGCAGTACTTC. It codes for CASSQVTSGHTLKGEQYF.

The J gene is TRBJ2-7, the V gene TRBV4-1, with 10 positions matching TRBD1. V lost 3 bases, J lost 3 bases, and 2 bases stayed unmatched. Germline V gene data show CDR1 as MGHRA and CDR2 as YSYEKL. The CDR3 runs to 14 residues. CDR3 bases: TGCGCCAGCAGCCACGGGACAGGGGTCTACGAGCAGTACTTC. Encoded protein: CASSHGTGVYEQYF.

V and J are TRBV4-1 and TRBJ1-4, with D tentatively TRBD1 (6 bases). Trimming removed 0 bases from V and 6 bases from J, with 14 bases in between. Per the germline V gene, CDR1 is MGHRA and CDR2 is YSYEKL. The CDR3 runs 16 residues. CDR3 region: CASSQDSTGWDEKLFF. In DNA form, the CDR3 reads TGCGCCAGCAGCCAAGACTCGACAGGCTGGGATGAAAAACTGTTTTTT.

This chain joins TRBV29-1 and TRBJ2-1; 12 nucleotides line up with TRBD2. Germline assignment: CDR1 SQVTM and CDR2 ANQGSEA. Unmatched junction bases numbered 6, after V lost 5 bases and J lost 4 bases. This CDR3 region has 15 residues. The CDR3 region is CSVPTSGGPYNEQFF. CDR3 DNA: TGCAGCGTTCCTACTAGCGGGGGGCCTTACAATGAGCAGTTCTTC.

V and J are TRBV6-5 and TRBJ2-1, with D tentatively TRBD2 (6 bases). With 4 bases removed from V and 4 bases from J, the gap between germline ends came to 14 bases. This CDR3 has 15 residues. Germline values: CDR1 MNHEY, CDR2 SVGAGI. The CDR3 sequence: CASSFRAGGYNEQFF. CDR3 in DNA: TGTGCCAGCAGTTTTCGAGCGGGCGGATACAATGAGCAGTTCTTC.

This chain connects TRBV10-3 to TRBJ2-7; 7 bases are shared with TRBD1. Unmatched junction bases numbered 4, after V lost 0 bases and J lost 5 bases. Germline V lookup: CDR1 ENHRY, CDR2 SYGVKD. There are 14 residues in the CDR3. CDR3 sequence (DNA): TGTGCCATCAGTGAGTCTCAAGGGGGCCACGAGCAGTACTTC. It yields the protein CAISESQGGHEQYF.

This chain links TRBV2 with TRBJ2-5, with TRBD2 identical over 11 bases. In germline, CDR1 is SNHLY, CDR2 FYNNEI. J lost 4 bases, V lost 6 bases, and 10 bases had no gene match. The CDR3 is 16 residues long. The CDR3 reads CASSLGASGRRETQYF. In nucleotides, the CDR3 is TGTGCCAGCAGCCTGGGGGCTAGCGGGAGGAGAGAGACCCAGTACTTC. The full variable domain, its missing parts supplied by reference TRBV2 and TRBJ2-5, is EPEVTQTPSHQVTQMGQEVILRCVPISNHLYFYWYRQILGQKVEFLVSFYNNEISEKSEIFDDQFSVERPDGSNFTLKIRSTKLEDSAMYFCASSLGASGRRETQYFGPGTRLLVL.

V gene TRBV2 combines with J gene TRBJ1-1, with unresolved D. Trimming took off 4 bases at V and 1 base at J, with 10 bases between the two ends. Germline assignment: CDR1 SNHLY and CDR2 FYNNEI. The CDR3 loop spans 14 amino acids. CDR3 nucleotides: TGTGCCAGCAGTGCCTGGAGTTCGAACACTGAAGCTTTCTTT. Its protein is CASSAWSSNTEAFF.

J is TRBJ2-1 and V is TRBV19, with 9 bases that match TRBD2. CDR3 length equals 15 residues. The germline V gene has CDR1 LNHDA and CDR2 SQIVND (reference sequence). The J segment lost 5 bases and the V segment lost 2 bases, leaving 4 bases of the junction unmatched. The CDR3 DNA is TGTGCCAGTAGTATACTAGCGGGGAATAACAATGAGCAGTTCTTC. The encoded protein is CASSILAGNNNEQFF.

The chain carries TRBV7-3 and TRBJ2-3; TRBD2 matches at 9 bases. Germline CDR1 and CDR2: SGHTA and FQGTGA. The V gene end was trimmed by 1 base and the J gene end by 5 bases; junction bases not matched to a gene: 10. This CDR3 region has 17 residues. The CDR3 coding sequence is TGTGCCAGCAGCTTAAACGCTAAGCGGGAGGTCGGAGATACGCAGTATTTT. Amino acid sequence: CASSLNAKREVGDTQYF.

This chain uses TRBV18 with TRBJ2-3; 8 positions match TRBD2. With V trimmed by 3 bases and J by 7 bases, 6 bases remained unmatched. CDR1 KGHSH and CDR2 LQKENI come from the germline V gene. CDR3 length equals 14 residues. The CDR3 is CASSPTGGDNTQYF. The CDR3 DNA follows: TGTGCCAGCTCACCGACGGGAGGGGATAATACGCAGTATTTT.

The CDR3 spells CASSLASTGANTGANVLTF. DNA for the CDR3: TGCGCCAGCAGCTTGGCCTCGACAGGGGCGAACACTGGGGCCAACGTCCTGACTTTC. The chain uses TRBV5-1 and TRBJ2-6; 8 positions match TRBD1. J lost 2 bases, V lost 0 bases, and 10 bases had no gene match. The CDR3 is 19 amino acids. Germline CDR1 SGHRS, CDR2 YFSETQ.

The rearrangement joins TRBV5-1 to TRBJ2-2; 8 positions agree with TRBD2. The CDR3 has 16 amino acids. CDR1 SGHRS and CDR2 YFSETQ come from the germline V gene. J lost 0 bases, V lost 3 bases, and 4 bases had no gene match. The CDR3 sequence is CASSSTSGTNTGELFF. In DNA, the CDR3 is TGCGCCAGCAGCTCTACTAGCGGTACGAACACCGGGGAGCTGTTTTTT.

The V gene is TRBV12-3 or TRBV12-4, the J gene TRBJ1-6; the D is unclear. The CDR3 loop spans 12 amino acids. Trimming took 5 bases from V and 7 from J, leaving 6 bases between them. In nucleotides, the CDR3 is TGTGCCAGCAGTCGGAGCAATTCACCCCTCCACTTT. Protein: CASSRSNSPLHF.

V is TRBV3-1 (or the pseudogene TRBV3-2) and J is TRBJ1-6; no clear D gene. The CDR3 extends over 15 amino acids. Germline CDR1 is LGHDT and CDR2 is YNNKEL (reference sequence). The germline V and J ends were trimmed by 8 bases and 0 bases, with 11 bases remaining between them. CDR3 amino acids: CASRLGGSYNSPLHF. The CDR3 nucleotides read TGTGCCAGCCGACTCGGAGGCTCCTATAATTCACCCCTCCACTTT.

This sequence joins TRBV6-1 and TRBJ1-2, with D unresolved. This CDR3 has 15 residues. V was trimmed by 5 bases and J by 0 bases, leaving 13 bases between them. In germline, CDR1 is MNHNS, CDR2 SASEGT. The CDR3 region is CASSLNGVANYGYTF. CDR3 coding DNA: TGTGCCAGCAGTTTAAACGGGGTAGCTAACTATGGCTACACCTTC.

V is TRBV19 and J is TRBJ1-1; D is undetermined. Germline CDR1 and CDR2: LNHDA and SQIVND (reference sequence). This CDR3 comprises 15 residues. V lost 4 bases and J lost 0, with 12 bases in between. CDR3 in amino acids: CASSTPGKMNTEAFF. As DNA, the CDR3 is TGTGCCAGTAGTACGCCGGGGAAAATGAACACTGAAGCTTTCTTT.

The V and J genes are TRBV25-1 and TRBJ1-1, with 7 bases identical to TRBD1. The V gene end was trimmed by 3 bases and the J gene end by 0 bases; junction bases not matched to a gene: 1. The length of the CDR3 is 14 residues. Germline V gives CDR1 MGHDK, CDR2 SYGVNS. The CDR3 DNA reads as TGTGCCAGCAGTGACGGGACAGTGAACACTGAAGCTTTCTTT. It translates to CASSDGTVNTEAFF. The variable domain in full, completed from reference TRBV25-1 and TRBJ1-1, reads EADIYQTPRYLVIGTGKKITLECSQTMGHDKMYWYQQDPGMELHLIHYSYGVNSTEKGDLSSESTVSRIRTEHFPLTLESARPSHTSQYLCASSDGTVNTEAFFGQGTRLTVV.

V usage is TRBV6-4 and J usage is TRBJ2-1; no definite D call. With 0 bases removed from V and 0 bases from J, the gap between germline ends came to 9 bases. CDR1 and CDR2 (germline): MRHNA, SNTAGT. The CDR3 runs 16 residues. CDR3 sequence: CASSDSRRSSYNEQFF. CDR3 bases: TGTGCCAGCAGTGACTCAAGGCGGAGCTCCTACAATGAGCAGTTCTTC.

V gene TRBV19 combines with J gene TRBJ1-5; D is ambiguous. CDR1 and CDR2 from the germline V gene are LNHDA and SQIVND (reference sequence). The CDR3 has 16 residues. The V end lost 7 bases, the J end lost 4 bases, and 20 bases lay between the germline ends. This chain's CDR3 is CASMGGQSWGNQPQHF. CDR3 nucleotides: TGTGCCAGTATGGGAGGGCAGAGCTGGGGAAATCAGCCCCAGCATTTT.

The V and J genes are TRBV14 and TRBJ2-1; D gene unclear. V lost 5 bases, J lost 7 bases, and 6 bases lay in between. This CDR3 contains 11 residues. The germline gives CDR1 SGHDN, CDR2 FVKESK. This chain's CDR3 is CASSIRNEQFF. CDR3 coding DNA: TGTGCCAGCAGCATCCGTAATGAGCAGTTCTTC.

V is TRBV6-5 and J is TRBJ1-2; TRBD1 might be the D (6 bases). V dropped 6 bases and J dropped 2 bases, with 13 bases sitting between them. Germline V gives CDR1 MNHEY, CDR2 SVGAGI. This CDR3 region has 14 residues. The chain's CDR3 is CASRSGTTNYGYTF. The CDR3 nucleotides are TGTGCCAGCAGATCCGGGACAACCAACTATGGCTACACCTTC.

The chain is built from TRBV30 and TRBJ2-7, with 11 positions matching TRBD1. CDR1 and CDR2 from the germline V gene are GTSNPN and SVGIG (reference sequence). V gave up 3 bases and J gave up 7 bases; unmatched junction bases: 11. The CDR3 sequence is 15 residues long. CDR3 region: CAWSHLGQGAFEQYF. The DNA for the CDR3 is TGTGCCTGGAGCCACCTCGGACAGGGGGCTTTTGAGCAGTACTTC.

This rearrangement joins TRBV4-2 to TRBJ2-3; D is unclear. The CDR3 runs 12 residues. Germline V gene data show CDR1 as LGHNA and CDR2 as YNFKEQ. Trimming stripped 4 bases from V and 6 bases from J, with 8 bases between. The CDR3 protein is CASSRTGDTQYF. Written as DNA, the CDR3 is TGTGCCAGCAGCCGCACCGGGGATACGCAGTATTTT.

V usage is TRBV2 and J usage is TRBJ1-1; D is unclear. CDR3 length equals 12 residues. Trimming removed 7 bases from V and 0 bases from J, with 6 bases in between. Germline-derived CDR1 and CDR2 are SNHLY and FYNNEI. The CDR3 nucleotides are TGTGCCAGCACCAAAATGAACACTGAAGCTTTCTTT. This gives the protein CASTKMNTEAFF. The full variable domain, in which reference TRBV2 and TRBJ1-1 provide the parts outside the CDR3, is EPEVTQTPSHQVTQMGQEVILRCVPISNHLYFYWYRQILGQKVEFLVSFYNNEISEKSEIFDDQFSVERPDGSNFTLKIRSTKLEDSAMYFCASTKMNTEAFFGQGTRLTVV.

The V and J genes are TRBV15 and TRBJ2-3; 10 nucleotides match TRBD2. The CDR3 is 17 amino acids. CDR1 LNHNV and CDR2 YYDKDF come from the germline V gene (reference sequence). Trimming took 1 base from V and 6 from J; bases not matched to a gene: 10. CDR3 nucleotides: TGTGCCACCAGCAGAGGCGGAGCGGGAGGGCTAGGTGATACGCAGTATTTT. This gives the protein CATSRGGAGGLGDTQYF.

About this clone: The same CDR3 is also encoded by other DNA sequences in this sample. This chain uses TRBV5-1 with TRBJ1-1; 7 bases agree with TRBD1. J lost 1 base, V lost 4 bases, and 4 bases had no gene match. The CDR3 is made up of 14 amino acids. Germline CDR1 and CDR2: SGHRS and YFSETQ. Here the CDR3 reads CASSGGTANTEAFF. The CDR3 DNA follows: TGCGCCAGCAGCGGAGGGACAGCGAACACTGAAGCTTTCTTT.

This clone was counted once. This chain uses TRBV19 with TRBJ1-5; the D gene is possibly TRBD1 (6 bases). The CDR3 contains 18 residues. From germline, CDR1 is LNHDA and CDR2 SQIVND (reference sequence). Trimming removed 5 bases from V and 0 bases from J, with 20 bases in between. The CDR3 nucleotides read TGTGCCAGTAGTCCCTCTCACAGGGACATTCGTAGCAATCAGCCCCAGCATTTT. Translated: CASSPSHRDIRSNQPQHF.